This T cell receptor (beta chain) was sequenced in a study of blood T cells in healthy people across ages. Study results and limitations: Without sorted subsets, naive and antigen-experienced compartments could not be conclusively compared.

Ten or more counts support this clonotype. Its antigen remains unidentified. The junction had 3 bases not matched to a gene; V was cut back by 6 bases and J by 5 bases. This CDR3 comprises 11 residues. Germline CDR1 is DFQATT and CDR2 is SNEGSKA (reference sequence). Combining a sample-barcoded 5' primer with a J-beta primer mix, a second PCR ran for roughly 7 to 12 cycles. TCRdb ran MiXCR on the 5' RACE reads and lists one entry per CDR3 protein. The data hold about 1.7 million distinct CDR3 sequences, with 28% observed a single time. The V and J genes are TRBV20-1 and TRBJ2-5; 7 positions agree with TRBD1. The sequence was obtained from a woman in her thirties in good health. Sequenced material: blood. In DNA form, the CDR3 reads TGCAGTGCGGGCAGGGGGGAGACCCAGTACTTC. This encodes CSAGRGETQYF.